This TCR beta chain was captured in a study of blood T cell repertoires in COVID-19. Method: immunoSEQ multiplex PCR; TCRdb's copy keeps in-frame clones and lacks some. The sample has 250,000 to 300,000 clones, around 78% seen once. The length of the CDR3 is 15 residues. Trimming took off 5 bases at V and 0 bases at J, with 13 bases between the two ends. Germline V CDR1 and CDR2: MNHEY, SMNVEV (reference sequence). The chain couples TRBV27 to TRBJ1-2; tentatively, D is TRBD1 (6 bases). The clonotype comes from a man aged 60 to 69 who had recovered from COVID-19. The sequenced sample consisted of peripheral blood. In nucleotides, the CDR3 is TGTGCCAGCAGTCTGGACAGCCAGTCTAACTATGGCTACACCTTC. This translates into CASSLDSQSNYGYTF.